The sequence of this TCR beta chain was determined in a study of blood T cell repertoires in COVID-19. Study details: Samples representing acute and convalescent COVID-19 were sourced from the United States, Italy and Spain. Sample material is recorded as cDNA or gDNA derived from T cells, B-cell-depleted T cells, or PBMCs.

The CDR3 sequence is 15 residues long. CDR1 and CDR2 (germline): MNHEY, SMNVEV (reference sequence). The V segment lost 5 bases and the J segment 6 bases; nucleotides outside the gene matches: 8. Study processing details: The authors estimated nucleated cell counts from reference gene primer amplification. Clones were read by immunoSEQ multiplex PCR, and TCRdb kept only the in-frame ones, dropping some. That table furnishes V, J and clone size, whereas the DNA furnished D and trimming. The sample has some 49,000 clones, 80% to 95% seen once. The specimen sequenced was peripheral blood. The chain has TRBV27 and TRBJ2-2, with 8 bases aligning to TRBD1. The origin of this receptor is a man between 45 and 60 years old with active COVID-19. CDR3 loop: CASSEDRVAAGELFF. CDR3 bases: TGTGCCAGCAGTGAGGACAGGGTGGCTGCCGGGGAGCTGTTTTTT.